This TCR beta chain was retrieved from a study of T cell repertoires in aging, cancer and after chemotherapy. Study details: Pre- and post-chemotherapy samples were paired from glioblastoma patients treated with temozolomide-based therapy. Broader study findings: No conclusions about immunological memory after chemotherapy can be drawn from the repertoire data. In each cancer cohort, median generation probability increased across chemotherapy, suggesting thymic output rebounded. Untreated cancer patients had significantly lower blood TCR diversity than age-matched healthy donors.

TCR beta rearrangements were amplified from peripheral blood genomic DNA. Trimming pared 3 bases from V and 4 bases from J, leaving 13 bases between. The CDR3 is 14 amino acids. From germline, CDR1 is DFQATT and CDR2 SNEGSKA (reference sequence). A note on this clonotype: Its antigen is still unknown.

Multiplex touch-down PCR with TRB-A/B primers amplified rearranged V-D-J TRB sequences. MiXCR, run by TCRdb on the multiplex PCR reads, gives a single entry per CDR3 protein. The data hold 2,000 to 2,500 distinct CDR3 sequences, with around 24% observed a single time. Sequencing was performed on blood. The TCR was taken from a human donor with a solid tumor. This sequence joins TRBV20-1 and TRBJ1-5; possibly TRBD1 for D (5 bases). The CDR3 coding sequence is TGCAGTGCTAGTTTGGGGACCGCTAATCAGCCCCAGCATTTT. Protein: CSASLGTANQPQHF.